This TCR beta chain was sequenced in a study of OX40 agonist ivuxolimab in advanced cancers. Across the whole study: Across the patients, intravenous ivuxolimab was delivered every 2 weeks at 0.01 to 10 mg/kg. Every patient in dose escalation had hepatocellular carcinoma, melanoma, renal cell or head and neck cancer.

V shed 4 bases and J shed 8 bases, with 19 bases lying between them. The CDR3 is made up of 15 amino acids. Using immunoSEQ multiplex PCR, the repertoire was profiled, and TCRdb retains in-frame clones only, with some absent. The repertoire holds tens of thousands of clones, with roughly four fifths as singletons. Study findings and constraints: CD4+ T cells averaged fewer expanded clones than CD8+ T cells.

This clone was recorded once. What it binds is not known. The input for sequencing was CD4+ or CD8+ T cells sorted from blood, taken in a trial of the OX40 agonist ivuxolimab. The receptor was isolated from an adult with an advanced solid tumor such as melanoma, head and neck, liver or kidney cancer. The V and J genes are TRBV5-3 and TRBJ1-3, with a weak D call TRBD1 (6 bases). TRBV5-3 is reported as an ORF; its role is uncertain. This chain's CDR3 is CARSVGGRAKDTIYF. CDR3 in DNA: TGTGCCAGAAGCGTCGGGGGCAGGGCAAAGGACACCATATATTTT.